The sequence of this TCR beta chain was determined in a study of cytomegalovirus exposure and HLA in healthy donors (dated by TCRdb to 2017 to 2019). A note on the overall study: In an earlier analysis of around 540 of the donors, approximately 260 Gb of sequence data and roughly 100 million unique TCR beta sequences from about 179 million T cells were reported. Rather than drawing on any new phenotypic data, the later analysis identified candidate immune exposures from TCR beta sequences and the way those sequences occurred across donors. All discovery cohort repertoires had been generated using a single sequencing platform. High-throughput TCR immunosequencing, statistical association of individual TCRs with disease status, and machine learning were combined to predict cytomegalovirus infection status. Four or five DR-DQ haplotypes were handled as single units for association and clustering because linkage in the cohort was strong. The T cell repertoires of 666 subjects were profiled by immunosequencing and related to cytomegalovirus serostatus. The aim of the study was to test whether cataloging public T cell receptors could identify signatures of past pathogen exposure. Genome-wide SNP genotypes for about 65% of the roughly 670 donors were used in a later genetic analysis, which treated that subset as a discovery cohort. An earlier analysis of around 640 of the donors used high-throughput TCR beta sequencing to judge whether each TCR beta V gene segment behaved as functional or pseudogenic. HLA typing included class I and class II loci at four-digit resolution. Donor age, sex, ethnicity and CMV serostatus were compiled alongside the repertoire data. Typing coverage differed by locus: A, B, C, DRB1 and DQB1 were typed in roughly 620-640 donors, DQA1 in about 560, DPA1 in some 600, and DPB1 in 472. Among some 410 genotyped donors of the cohort, an average of 235,054 unique TCR beta nucleotide sequences were sequenced per donor, 15% to 20% of them non-productive. A separate validation cohort of over 95 different subjects was used in addition to the roughly 720-subject first cohort. Approximately 310 gigabases of sequencing data and 70 million to 100 million unique TCR sequences were included in an early release covering roughly 600 HLA-typed donors. Among the roughly 400 genotyped donors, approximately 77% belonged to the genetic ancestry cluster associated with self-reported Caucasian donors. A later analysis re-examined previously published TCR beta repertoires from around 670 donors and added high-resolution HLA genotyping to investigate patterns of TCR occurrence.

To note about this clone: Its antigen is not yet known. Qualities for individual bases were not recorded, and no much larger clone is one base off.

The cohort comprised several hundred healthy bone marrow donors. All cohort members were sampled while nominally healthy, although unrecorded immune exposures were likely present. The donor tested CMV seropositive, placing the donor among the 289 seropositive members of the cohort. A peripheral blood sample was collected from each donor, and TCR beta sequencing was performed on peripheral blood mononuclear cells. The Qiagen DNeasy Blood Extraction Kit was used to extract genomic DNA from the blood cell samples. CDR1 SGHNT and CDR2 YYREEE are derived from the germline V gene (reference sequence). V trim: 4 bases; J trim: 1 base; unmatched bases: 4. The CDR3 sequence holds 15 residues, the cysteine and phenylalanine included. Of all the DNA, just the CDR3 is kept, 45 bases in frame from base 1. The library came from the immunoSEQ multiplex PCR assay. For the multiplex PCR, a mixture combining 60 forward primers for TCR Vbeta segments and 13 reverse primers for TCR Jbeta segments was used. Amplification of the CDR3 region of rearranged TCR beta genes was performed with a multiplex PCR assay on genomic DNA. The Illumina HiSeq System was used to sequence the amplified TCR beta libraries as 87-base-pair reads. Processing in the source paper ran as follows. A later analysis counted about 82 million unique TCR beta chains across the approximately 700 repertoires, and 9 million to 14 million of these chains were shared by at least two donors. To remove PCR and sequencing errors, raw reads were error-corrected and collapsed into unique sequences using a nearest-neighbor algorithm that merged closely related sequences. V, D and J gene segments were assigned by aligning CDR3 sequences to IMGT reference sequences. For a sequence to be retained, a match of at least six nucleotides was required to both a V gene segment and a J gene segment. Rearrangements were classified as productive when the CDR3 lacked stop codons and remained in frame with V and J, and all other rearrangements were classified as non-productive. Following IMGT convention, CDR3 was defined as the stretch from the second conserved V-encoded cysteine up to the conserved J-encoded phenylalanine. The earlier analysis of about 560 of the donors excluded any sequence lacking an unambiguous match to a single V gene segment. An earlier analysis of fewer than 750 of the donors called V segments functional above 56.7% productive rearrangements and segregating when the between-donor standard deviation exceeded 5%. A statistical classification framework was developed to diagnose cytomegalovirus status using the catalog of TCR beta chain sequences. V and J gene assignment, in a later analysis, came from comparing TCR nucleotide sequences with IMGT/GENE-DB human TR gene sequences. The TCRdist pipeline was used in a later analysis to assign CDR3 sequences and most-parsimonious VDJ recombination scenarios. A later analysis defined each TCR beta chain by its CDR3 amino acid sequence plus V-gene family, and excluded reads lacking a unique V-gene family. As a way to deal with suspected cross-contamination and a sequencing artifact, a later analysis dropped 450 to 600 nucleotide sequences that were highly shared and had low generation probability. For each public chain, a later analysis derived a clonal expansion index from normalized ranks of inferred template counts within each repertoire. In a later analysis, generation probabilities were computed using a VDJ recombination model fitted to out-of-frame rearrangements, and the results were checked against IGoR. A later analysis scored TCR-TCR, TCR-HLA and TCR-CMV co-occurrence with hypergeometric tests, applying a repertoire-size bias correction to TCR pairs. False discovery rates were estimated in a later analysis by permuting HLA or CMV assignments 20 times. A later analysis grouped co-occurring TCRs with DBSCAN, adding TCRdist sequence similarity when clustering within HLA-allele-positive subsets. Repertoires with fewer than 30,000 or more than 120,000 public chains, plus five repertoires with anomalous nucleotide sharing, were excluded from co-occurrence clustering. The clones in this table, taken by TCRdb from immuneACCESS, are in-frame only. Not every clone is retained; where verified, under half of the shortfall comes from an unresolved V gene, and the cause of the rest is unknown. For V, J and clone size, that table is used; D and trimming come from the DNA. The sample table holds roughly 200,000 clones, of which 70% to 80% were seen once. The top ten hold roughly 2% of the sample.

Beyond this particular receptor, the publication reports: Immune exposure information for the cohort was limited to CMV serostatus. Three of the identified cytomegalovirus-associated TCR beta chains were confirmed in vitro to be specific for cytomegalovirus antigens. A later analysis found that most CMV-associated TCR beta chains appeared HLA-restricted, with HLA associations seemingly driven largely by CMV exposure. Because HLA typing was missing for some donors at each locus, association tests included only the typed subset. Seventeen rarely observed V segments, including chromosome 9 orphons, were excluded from the earlier analysis of some 590 of the donors because counts were too low. In the study, 150 to 200 TCR beta chains were listed as associated with cytomegalovirus. According to a later analysis, parvovirus B19, influenza, CMV and Epstein-Barr virus appeared linked to several top co-occurrence clusters. The authors suggested that the approach could potentially be generalized to other disease states and immunological phenotypes. Cytomegalovirus status was reported to be diagnosed by the classifier with high specificity and sensitivity in both the original and validation cohorts. The 87-base-pair reads could not distinguish some IMGT-functional V segments, including TRBV6-2 and TRBV6-3, so those segments were excluded. In this cohort, only TCR beta chains were sequenced, and detectable features were limited by the absence of alpha or paired-chain data. In a later analysis, HLA-associated TCR beta chains showed more clonal expansion and lower generation probabilities than non-associated chains that were equally common. In a later analysis, TCR association rates were found to vary across HLA loci, with the most associated TCRs seen for DRB1 alleles and the fewest for HLA-C alleles. Linkage disequilibrium might explain the correlated functional status among segregating V segments, but an unknown experimental factor could not be ruled out. Compared with the 666-donor mean, donors in an Asian-associated ancestry cluster had fewer N-insertions in productive TCRs, according to a later genetic analysis. When HLA alleles, especially DR and DQ, strongly co-occurred, attributing TCR associations to individual alleles was difficult. A group of highly shared sequence variants was considered likely to be a technical artifact of the sequencing pipeline. Specific HLA alleles were associated with over 15,000 TCR beta sequences at a false discovery rate of 0.05 in a later analysis. Sequencing depth was assumed to be roughly uniform across donors in the presence/absence analyses, though that assumption may not hold. In a later genetic analysis, a missense DCLRE1C variant was associated with V-gene and J-gene trimming of TCR beta chains, and the association was replicated in an independent cohort. A further reported finding was that TCR beta sequences accurately predicted the HLA-A and HLA-B alleles for most subjects in the first cohort. Most TCR sequences were observed very rarely across donors, whereas some public TCRs were present in many individuals. In an earlier analysis of about 600 of the donors, most TCR beta V segments appeared in productive rearrangements about 90% or about 30% of the time, broadly matching IMGT annotations.

Material: PBMCs. The sequence came from a woman in her 30s in good health and CMV-seropositive. The sequence links TRBV5-4 to TRBJ2-3, and 9 junction bases match TRBD2. The bases read TGTGCCAGCAGCGGCATAGCGGGAGGCACAGATACGCAGTATTTT. This yields the protein CASSGIAGGTDTQYF.